These 13 T cell receptor beta chains originate from one sample sequenced in a study of T-cell reconstitution after alpha-beta-depleted transplantation in children. Unique molecular identifiers were used to barcode this TCRbeta library. TCRdb analysed the PCR reads with MiXCR anew, one entry per CDR3 protein. The sample carries around 370,000 distinct CDR3 sequences, roughly 15% recorded once. This sample comprised PBMCs, mostly from graft donor cells, obtained 360 days after TCRalphabeta/CD19-depleted stem cell transplant. All receptors derive from a male patient between 2 and 10 years old who had a stem cell transplant for acute lymphoblastic leukemia, so the T cells may come from the graft donor.

This clonotype was picked up a small number of times. This chain connects TRBV20-1 to TRBJ1-2; 9 nucleotides align to TRBD1. The trim removed 5 bases at V and 7 bases at J, leaving 5 bases unmatched. The CDR3 sequence is 12 residues long. Germline CDR1 and CDR2: DFQATT and SNEGSKA (reference sequence). CDR3 nucleotides: TGCAGTGCTCTCGACAGGGGGGGTGGCTACACCTTC. This sequence encodes CSALDRGGGYTF.

This clonotype was seen repeatedly, ten times or more. V is TRBV4-1 and J is TRBJ2-3, with 7 nucleotides matching TRBD2. CDR3 length equals 17 residues. CDR1 is MGHRA and CDR2 is YSYEKL in the germline V gene. V shed 8 bases and J 0 bases; nucleotides not matched to a gene: 14. The CDR3 is CASGFSGPAGSTDTQYF. The CDR3 region has the DNA TGCGCCAGCGGATTTTCGGGCCCAGCGGGAAGCACAGATACGCAGTATTTT.

This clonotype has more than one count but fewer than ten. This sequence joins TRBV2 and TRBJ2-7, with TRBD1 as a possible D gene (5 bases). The length of the CDR3 is 14 residues. CDR1 and CDR2 from the germline V gene are SNHLY and FYNNEI. V dropped 4 bases and J dropped 0 bases, with 10 bases sitting between them. The CDR3 DNA follows: TGTGCCAGCAGTGTAGGACATACCTCCTACGAGCAGTACTTC. Translated: CASSVGHTSYEQYF.

The chain has TRBV7-9 and TRBJ2-3, with no clear D. CDR3 length equals 16 residues. The V end lost 3 bases, the J end lost 0 bases, and 13 bases lay between the germline ends. Looked up from germline, CDR1 is SEHNR and CDR2 is FQNEAQ (reference sequence). The CDR3 loop reads CASSFSPASSTDTQYF. The CDR3 DNA reads as TGTGCCAGCAGCTTTAGCCCAGCGTCTAGCACAGATACGCAGTATTTT.

This clonotype was detected a few times. The chain joins TRBV24-1 to TRBJ1-1; 11 bases are a match to TRBD1. Germline-derived CDR1 and CDR2 are KGHDR and SFDVKD. Unmatched junction bases numbered 6, after V lost 9 bases and J lost 4 bases. The CDR3 runs to 14 residues. The CDR3: CATQAGTGGTEAFF. DNA for the CDR3: TGTGCCACCCAAGCCGGGACAGGGGGCACTGAAGCTTTCTTT.

The chain recombines TRBV2 with TRBJ1-1; D gene unclear. The V end lost 1 base, the J end lost 7 bases, and 7 bases lay between the germline ends. The CDR3 has 12 amino acids. Germline CDR1 and CDR2: SNHLY and FYNNEI. In DNA, the CDR3 is TGTGCCAGCAGTGAAGGGCTATATGAAGCTTTCTTT. Encoded protein: CASSEGLYEAFF.

This chain joins TRBV5-1 and TRBJ1-2, with D perhaps matching TRBD1 (6 bases). Germline-derived CDR1 and CDR2 are SGHRS and YFSETQ. V was cut by 4 bases and J by 4 bases, with 11 bases left in between. The length of the CDR3 is 13 residues. The CDR3 coding sequence is TGCGCCAGCAGCAATACAGGGACCTATGGCTACACCTTC. It codes for CASSNTGTYGYTF. The full variable domain, completed using reference TRBV5-1 and TRBJ1-2, is KAGVTQTPRYLIKTRGQQVTLSCSPISGHRSVSWYQQTPGQGLQFLFEYFSETQRNKGNFPGRFSGRQFSNSRSEMNVSTLELGDSALYLCASSNTGTYGYTFGSGTRLTVV.

The table lists this clonotype with a few counts. One end of the junction does not line up with germline, which may come from a read error. The genes are TRBV4-1 and TRBJ2-7; maybe TRBD1 (6 bases). The CDR3 covers 14 residues. Germline V gene data show CDR1 as MGHRA and CDR2 as YSYEKL. The CDR3, as DNA: TGCGCCAGCTGCCAAGAAGGGGGTTACGACGAGCAGTACTTC. It yields the protein CASCQEGGYDEQYF.

This chain links TRBV7-9 with TRBJ2-5; 9 positions agree with TRBD1. Trimming took 2 bases from V and 5 from J; bases not matched to a gene: 6. Germline lookup yields CDR1 SEHNR and CDR2 FQNEAQ (reference sequence). This CDR3 is built from 15 residues. Written as DNA, the CDR3 is TGTGCCAGCAGCTTAAGGCTGGACAGGGGCGAGACCCAGTACTTC. This sequence encodes CASSLRLDRGETQYF.

The chain combines TRBV13 with TRBJ2-5; D uncertain. The CDR3 is made up of 15 amino acids. Trimming removed 3 bases from V and 4 bases from J, with 15 bases in between. Germline CDR1 PRHDT, CDR2 FYEKMQ (reference sequence). The DNA for the CDR3 is TGTGCCAGCAGCTTCGTGGGGATGGCGTCAGAGACCCAGTACTTC. This sequence encodes CASSFVGMASETQYF.

The chain employs TRBV12-3 or TRBV12-4 and TRBJ2-1; 7 bases fit TRBD2. V shed 6 bases, J shed 4 bases, and the junction held 9 bases outside the gene matches. This CDR3 spans 15 amino acids. For the CDR3, the DNA is TGTGCCAGCAGGGGAGTGGGGGGGACTTACAATGAGCAGTTCTTC. It codes for CASRGVGGTYNEQFF.

V gene TRBV6-4 combines with J gene TRBJ2-7, with D perhaps TRBD2 (5 bases). This CDR3 comprises 14 residues. Germline V gene sequence: CDR1 MRHNA, CDR2 SNTAGT. V lost 9 bases and J 1 base, leaving 16 bases between the germline ends. The CDR3 sequence: CARNARVGSYEQYF. DNA for the CDR3: TGTGCCAGGAATGCGAGGGTAGGATCCTACGAGCAGTACTTC.

The sample holds many counts of this clonotype. This chain connects TRBV5-1 to TRBJ2-7, with a tentative D call TRBD2 (6 bases). CDR1 is SGHRS, CDR2 YFSETQ, per germline. V lost 0 bases, J lost 3 bases, and 10 bases lay in between. The CDR3 is made up of 14 amino acids. The CDR3 DNA reads TGCGCCAGCAGCTTGGGACTAGGGGACTACGAGCAGTACTTC. Encoded protein: CASSLGLGDYEQYF.